This entry lists 14 T cell receptor beta chains sequenced from one sample in a study of blood T cell repertoires in COVID-19. The data were produced by immunoSEQ multiplex PCR, yet TCRdb's version contains in-frame clones alone and is incomplete. The sample contains approximately 280,000 clones, roughly 87% of which appear only once. Sequencing was done on a sample of PBMCs or T cells enriched from blood (not recorded which). The receptors were sampled from a woman aged 40 to 50 who had recovered from COVID-19.

The DNA of the CDR3 is TGTGCCACCTCGTTGGACAAGCCAGATACGCAGTATTTT. It specifies CATSLDKPDTQYF. V and J are TRBV28 and TRBJ2-3; D is possibly TRBD1 (5 bases). Germline loops: CDR1 MDHEN, CDR2 SYDVKM. V shed 10 bases and J shed 4 bases, with 15 bases lying between them. The CDR3 contains 13 residues.

This chain connects TRBV5-1 to TRBJ2-2; 7 bases agree with TRBD2. The V gene's germline CDR1 is SGHRS and CDR2 YFSETQ. J was trimmed by 7 bases and V by 0 bases; bases with no gene match: 9. The CDR3 extends over 16 amino acids. The CDR3 sequence is CASSLETSFLGGELFF. Here the CDR3 DNA reads TGCGCCAGCAGCTTGGAGACTAGCTTTTTGGGCGGGGAGCTGTTTTTT.

A single count supports this clone. The genes are TRBV5-1 and TRBJ2-1; 9 nucleotides match TRBD2. Germline CDR1 and CDR2: SGHRS and YFSETQ. Trimming removed 0 bases from V and 2 bases from J; junction bases left unmatched: 3. CDR3 length: 16 residues. CDR3 in amino acids: CASSLAASGTYNEQFF. DNA of the CDR3: TGCGCCAGCAGCTTGGCGGCTAGCGGGACCTACAATGAGCAGTTCTTC.

The gene calls are TRBV7-9 and TRBJ1-2; D might be TRBD1 (5 bases). The CDR3 is made up of 14 amino acids. V dropped 1 base and J dropped 6 bases, with 12 bases sitting between them. The germline V gene has CDR1 SEHNR and CDR2 FQNEAQ (reference sequence). CDR3 nucleotide sequence: TGTGCCAGCAGCTTAGGGCAGGGAACCCATGGCTACACCTTC. This translates into CASSLGQGTHGYTF.

V is TRBV5-1 and J is TRBJ1-1, with D unresolved. This CDR3 contains 13 residues. The germline gives CDR1 SGHRS, CDR2 YFSETQ. Trimming pared 4 bases from V and 1 base from J, leaving 8 bases between. For the CDR3, the DNA is TGCGCCAGCAGCGACTCCGGGAACACTGAAGCTTTCTTT. Its translation: CASSDSGNTEAFF. The complete variable domain, with remaining parts taken from reference TRBV5-1 and TRBJ1-1, reads KAGVTQTPRYLIKTRGQQVTLSCSPISGHRSVSWYQQTPGQGLQFLFEYFSETQRNKGNFPGRFSGRQFSNSRSEMNVSTLELGDSALYLCASSDSGNTEAFFGQGTRLTVV.

This chain uses TRBV9 with TRBJ2-3; 9 bases are shared with TRBD2. This CDR3 is 14 amino acids long. With 7 bases clipped from V and 0 bases from J, the junction kept 3 bases outside the gene matches. In germline, CDR1 is SGDLS, CDR2 YYNGEE. The CDR3 spells CASPTSGSTDTQYF. In nucleotides, the CDR3 is TGTGCCAGCCCGACTAGCGGTAGCACAGATACGCAGTATTTT.

This chain connects TRBV7-8 to TRBJ2-5; 12 bases map to TRBD2. V lost 5 bases and J lost 2; bases outside the gene matches: 0. This CDR3 spans 14 amino acids. CDR1 is SGHVS, CDR2 FQNEAQ, per germline. CDR3 loop: CASSGLAGQETQYF. The CDR3 region has the DNA TGTGCCAGCAGCGGACTAGCGGGACAAGAGACCCAGTACTTC. Using reference TRBV7-8 and TRBJ2-5 for the parts outside the CDR3, the full variable domain is GAGVSQSPRYKVAKRGQDVALRCDPISGHVSLFWYQQALGQGPEFLTYFQNEAQLDKSGLPSDRFFAERPEGSVSTLKIQRTQQEDSAVYLCASSGLAGQETQYFGPGTRLLVL.

V usage is TRBV14 and J usage is TRBJ2-5; a possible D gene is TRBD2 (6 bases). CDR3 length equals 16 residues. Looked up from germline, CDR1 is SGHDN and CDR2 is FVKESK. V was shortened by 1 base and J by 5 bases, with 17 bases between the two germline ends. This CDR3 reads CASSQAPVGGGETQYF. The CDR3 region has the DNA TGTGCCAGCAGCCAAGCCCCGGTAGGCGGAGGGGAGACCCAGTACTTC.

V usage is TRBV19 and J usage is TRBJ2-3; 7 bases agree with TRBD1. V trimming: 3 bases; J trimming: 5 bases; junction bases outside the gene matches: 11. Germline lookup yields CDR1 LNHDA and CDR2 SQIVND (reference sequence). The CDR3 is made up of 16 amino acids. DNA of the CDR3: TGTGCCAGTAGTATCGCCGGGGACAGAGTACGAGATACGCAGTATTTT. Translated, it gives CASSIAGDRVRDTQYF.

V usage is TRBV5-1 and J usage is TRBJ2-7; D is possibly TRBD2 (5 bases). The CDR3 is made up of 14 amino acids. V was cut by 3 bases and J by 6 bases, with 16 bases left in between. The germline V gene has CDR1 SGHRS and CDR2 YFSETQ. Here the CDR3 reads CASSSGVEASEQYF. In DNA form, the CDR3 reads TGCGCCAGCAGCTCCGGGGTCGAGGCTAGCGAGCAGTACTTC.

This clone showed up just once. The chain couples TRBV3-1 (or the pseudogene TRBV3-2) to TRBJ2-1; TRBD2 matches at 9 bases. CDR3 length: 16 residues. The V segment lost 3 bases and the J segment 8 bases; nucleotides outside the gene matches: 11. Germline V gene data show CDR1 as LGHDT and CDR2 as YNNKEL (reference sequence). CDR3 sequence: CASSHRGTSRADEQFF. The CDR3 bases are TGTGCCAGCAGCCACCGTGGGACTAGCCGCGCTGATGAGCAGTTCTTC.

This CDR3 is CASSFRGTTGVGNTIYF. The CDR3 nucleotides are TGTGCCAGCAGCTTTCGTGGGACGACAGGGGTTGGAAACACCATATATTTT. The chain links TRBV7-2 to TRBJ1-3; TRBD1 matches 8 bases. The CDR3 is 17 residues long. Looked up from germline, CDR1 is SGHTA and CDR2 is FQGNSA. J lost 3 bases, V lost 3 bases, and 10 bases had no gene match.

The chain is built from TRBV15 and TRBJ1-1; D gene unclear. CDR1 LNHNV and CDR2 YYDKDF come from the germline V gene (reference sequence). The CDR3 has 16 residues. The ends were cut back, 0 bases at V and 4 bases at J, with 15 bases in the middle. CDR3 in amino acids: CATSRDFSRAGTEAFF. The CDR3 nucleotides are TGTGCCACCAGCAGAGATTTTTCCAGAGCGGGCACTGAAGCTTTCTTT. Supplemented by reference TRBV15 and TRBJ1-1, the full variable domain reads DAMVIQNPRYQVTQFGKPVTLSCSQTLNHNVMYWYQQKSSQAPKLLFHYYDKDFNNEADTPDNFQSRRPNTSFCFLDIRSPGLGDTAMYLCATSRDFSRAGTEAFFGQGTRLTVV.

This clone was counted between two and nine times. The chain links TRBV18 to TRBJ1-4; D might be TRBD1 (6 bases). Trimming shortened V by 5 bases and J by 4 bases, and 11 bases separated the two germline ends. Germline V CDR1 and CDR2: KGHSH, LQKENI. This CDR3 region has 14 residues. CDR3 coding DNA: TGTGCCAGCTCAAAGCGACAGGATAATGAAAAACTGTTTTTT. Amino acid sequence: CASSKRQDNEKLFF.